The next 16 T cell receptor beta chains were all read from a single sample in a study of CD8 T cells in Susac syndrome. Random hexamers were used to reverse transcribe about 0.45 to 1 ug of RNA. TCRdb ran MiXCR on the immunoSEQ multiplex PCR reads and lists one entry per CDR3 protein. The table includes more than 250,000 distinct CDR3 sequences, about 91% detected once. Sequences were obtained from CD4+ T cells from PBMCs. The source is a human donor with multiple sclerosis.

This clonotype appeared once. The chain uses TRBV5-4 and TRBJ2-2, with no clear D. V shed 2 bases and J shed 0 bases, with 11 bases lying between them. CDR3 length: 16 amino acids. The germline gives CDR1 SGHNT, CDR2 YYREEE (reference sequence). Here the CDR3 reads CASSFGGHSNTGELFF. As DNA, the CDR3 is TGTGCCAGCAGCTTCGGTGGCCATTCGAACACCGGGGAGCTGTTTTTT.

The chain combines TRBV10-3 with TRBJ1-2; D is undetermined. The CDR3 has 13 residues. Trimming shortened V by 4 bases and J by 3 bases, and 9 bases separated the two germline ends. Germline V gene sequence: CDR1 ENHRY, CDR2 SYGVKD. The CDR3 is CAISALGDYGYTF. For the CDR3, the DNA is TGTGCCATCAGTGCCCTAGGAGACTATGGCTACACCTTC.

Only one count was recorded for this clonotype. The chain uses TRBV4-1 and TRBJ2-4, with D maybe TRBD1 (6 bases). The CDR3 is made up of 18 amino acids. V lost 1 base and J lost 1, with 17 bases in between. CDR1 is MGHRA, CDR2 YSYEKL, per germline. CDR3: CASSQARDRRSAKNIQYF. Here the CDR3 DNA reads TGCGCCAGCAGCCAAGCTAGAGACAGGAGATCTGCCAAAAACATTCAGTACTTC.

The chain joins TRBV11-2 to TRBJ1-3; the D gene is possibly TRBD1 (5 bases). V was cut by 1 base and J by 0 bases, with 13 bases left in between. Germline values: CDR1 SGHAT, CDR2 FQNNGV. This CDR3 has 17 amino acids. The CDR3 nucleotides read TGTGCCAGCAGCTTAGGGACCTGGGGGAACTCTGGAAACACCATATATTTT. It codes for CASSLGTWGNSGNTIYF.

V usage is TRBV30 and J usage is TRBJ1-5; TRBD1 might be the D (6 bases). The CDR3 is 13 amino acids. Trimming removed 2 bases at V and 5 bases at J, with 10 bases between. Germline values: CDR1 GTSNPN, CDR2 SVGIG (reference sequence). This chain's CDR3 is CAWSYRADQPQHF. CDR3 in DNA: TGTGCCTGGAGTTACAGGGCTGATCAGCCCCAGCATTTT.

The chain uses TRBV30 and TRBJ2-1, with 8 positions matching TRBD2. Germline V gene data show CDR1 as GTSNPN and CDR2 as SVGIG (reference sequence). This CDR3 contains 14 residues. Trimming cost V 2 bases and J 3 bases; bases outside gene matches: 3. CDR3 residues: CAWSSTSDYNEQFF. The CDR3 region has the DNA TGTGCCTGGAGTTCGACTAGCGACTACAATGAGCAGTTCTTC.

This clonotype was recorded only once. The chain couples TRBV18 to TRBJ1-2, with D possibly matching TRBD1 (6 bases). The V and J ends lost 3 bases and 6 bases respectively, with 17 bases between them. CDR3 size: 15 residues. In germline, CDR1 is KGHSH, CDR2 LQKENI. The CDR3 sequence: CASSPQGRGKDGYTF. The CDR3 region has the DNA TGTGCCAGCTCACCGCAGGGGAGGGGAAAGGATGGCTACACCTTC.

This chain's CDR3 is CASSLRGRGDYEQYF. The CDR3 DNA follows: TGTGCCAGCAGTTTACGGGGCCGAGGGGACTACGAGCAGTACTTC. The chain recombines TRBV12-3 or TRBV12-4 with TRBJ2-7; D possibly uses TRBD1 or TRBD2 (5 bases each). Trimming took 2 bases from V and 3 from J, leaving 14 bases between them. The CDR3 length is 15 residues.

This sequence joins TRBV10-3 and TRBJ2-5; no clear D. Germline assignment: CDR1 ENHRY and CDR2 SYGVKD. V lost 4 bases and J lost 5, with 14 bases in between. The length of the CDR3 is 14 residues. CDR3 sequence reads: CAISAPRLGETQYF. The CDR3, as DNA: TGTGCCATCAGTGCTCCTAGGCTGGGGGAGACCCAGTACTTC.

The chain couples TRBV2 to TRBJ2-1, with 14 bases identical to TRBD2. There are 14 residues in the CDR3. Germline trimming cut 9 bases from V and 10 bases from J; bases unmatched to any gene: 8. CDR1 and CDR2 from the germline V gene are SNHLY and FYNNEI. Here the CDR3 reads CARAGTSGGREQFF. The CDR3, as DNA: TGTGCCAGGGCGGGGACTAGCGGGGGTAGAGAGCAGTTCTTC. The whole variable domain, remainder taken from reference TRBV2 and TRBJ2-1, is EPEVTQTPSHQVTQMGQEVILRCVPISNHLYFYWYRQILGQKVEFLVSFYNNEISEKSEIFDDQFSVERPDGSNFTLKIRSTKLEDSAMYFCARAGTSGGREQFFGPGTRLTVL.

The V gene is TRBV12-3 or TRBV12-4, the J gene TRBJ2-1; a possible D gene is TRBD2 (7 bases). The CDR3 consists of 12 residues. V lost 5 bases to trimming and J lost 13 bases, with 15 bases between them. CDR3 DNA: TGTGCCAGCAGTGCCGCGGGGGCCCCCCAGTTCTTC. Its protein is CASSAAGAPQFF.

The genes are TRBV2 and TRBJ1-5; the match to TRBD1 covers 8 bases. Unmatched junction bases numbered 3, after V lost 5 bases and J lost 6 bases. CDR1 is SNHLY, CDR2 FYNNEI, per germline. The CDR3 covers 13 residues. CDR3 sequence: CASSRTGTQPQHF. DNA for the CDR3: TGTGCCAGCAGTAGGACAGGGACTCAGCCCCAGCATTTT. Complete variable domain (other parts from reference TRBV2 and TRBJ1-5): EPEVTQTPSHQVTQMGQEVILRCVPISNHLYFYWYRQILGQKVEFLVSFYNNEISEKSEIFDDQFSVERPDGSNFTLKIRSTKLEDSAMYFCASSRTGTQPQHFGDGTRLSIL.

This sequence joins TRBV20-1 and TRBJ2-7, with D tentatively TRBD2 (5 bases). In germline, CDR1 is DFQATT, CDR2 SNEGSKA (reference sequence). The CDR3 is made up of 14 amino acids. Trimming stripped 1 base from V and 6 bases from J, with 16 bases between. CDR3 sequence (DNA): TGCAGTGCTAGAGCCGATCGGGATCTTTCCGAGCAGTACTTC. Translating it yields CSARADRDLSEQYF.

CDR3 nucleotide sequence: TGTGCCACCCGAGACAGGAACACTGAAGCTTTCTTT. This encodes CATRDRNTEAFF. The V gene is TRBV19, the J gene TRBJ1-1; possibly TRBD1 for D (5 bases). Germline values: CDR1 LNHDA, CDR2 SQIVND (reference sequence). There are 12 residues in the CDR3. V was trimmed by 10 bases and J by 1 base, leaving 10 bases between them. Variable domain in full (rest from reference TRBV19 and TRBJ1-1): DGGITQSPKYLFRKEGQNVTLSCEQNLNHDAMYWYRQDPGQGLRLIYYSQIVNDFQKGDIAEGYSVSREKKESFPLTVTSAQKNPTAFYLCATRDRNTEAFFGQGTRLTVV.

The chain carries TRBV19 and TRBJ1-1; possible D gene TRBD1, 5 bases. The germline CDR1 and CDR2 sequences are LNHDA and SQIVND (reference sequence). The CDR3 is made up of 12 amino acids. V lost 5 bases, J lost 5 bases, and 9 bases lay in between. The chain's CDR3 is CASSGTWTEAFF. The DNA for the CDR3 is TGTGCCAGTAGTGGGACCTGGACTGAAGCTTTCTTT.

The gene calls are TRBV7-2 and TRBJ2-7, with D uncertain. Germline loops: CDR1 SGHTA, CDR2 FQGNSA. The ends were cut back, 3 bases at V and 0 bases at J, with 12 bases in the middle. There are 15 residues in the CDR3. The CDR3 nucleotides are TGTGCCAGCAGCTTCTCGGCCGTGAGCTCCTACGAGCAGTACTTC. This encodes CASSFSAVSSYEQYF. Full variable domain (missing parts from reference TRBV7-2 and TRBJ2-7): GAGVSQSPSNKVTEKGKDVELRCDPISGHTALYWYRQSLGQGLEFLIYFQGNSAPDKSGLPSDRFSAERTGGSVSTLTIQRTQQEDSAVYLCASSFSAVSSYEQYFGPGTRLTVT.